The 14 T cell receptor beta chains given below trace back to one sample, sequenced in a study of blood T cells in healthy people across ages. For the second PCR, which ran for about 7 to 11 cycles, a sample-barcoded 5' primer and a J-beta primer mix were used. TCRdb itself ran the 5' RACE reads through MiXCR, one entry per CDR3 protein. This sample carries fewer than 600,000 distinct CDR3 sequences, around 27% of them seen once, and the ten largest clones take about 3.9%. These same records also appear under a second study, on T cells of mothers and their children.

Sequencing input: blood. The source is a boy aged 2-9 years in good health.

The chain recombines TRBV9 with TRBJ2-4; D gene uncertain. There are 15 residues in the CDR3. The germline CDR1 and CDR2 sequences are SGDLS and YYNGEE. V shed 0 bases and J shed 0 bases, with 7 bases lying between them. The CDR3 reads CASSVGIAAKNIQYF. CDR3 sequence (DNA): TGTGCCAGCAGCGTAGGAATAGCAGCCAAAAACATTCAGTACTTC.

The rearrangement links TRBV7-2 to TRBJ2-7, with D unresolved. Per germline, CDR1 SGHTA and CDR2 FQGNSA. The ends were cut back, 5 bases at V and 3 bases at J, with 5 bases in the middle. CDR3 length: 11 amino acids. The CDR3 loop reads CASSGVYEQYF. CDR3 DNA: TGTGCCAGCAGCGGGGTCTACGAGCAGTACTTC.

This clonotype was seen more than once but under ten times. The chain's CDR3 is CASSWQGSNQETQYF. As DNA, the CDR3 is TGTGCCAGCAGCTGGCAAGGATCGAACCAAGAGACCCAGTACTTC. The genes are TRBV7-2 and TRBJ2-5; D gene ambiguous. The V gene lost 4 bases and the J gene lost 0 bases, with 12 bases spanning the gap. The germline V gene encodes CDR1 SGHTA and CDR2 FQGNSA. The CDR3 spans 15 residues.

The chain has TRBV11-1 and TRBJ2-5; 7 nucleotides agree with TRBD1. The CDR3 is 21 amino acids. With 4 bases clipped from V and 5 bases from J, the junction kept 28 bases outside the gene matches. CDR1 SGHAT and CDR2 FQDESV come from the germline V gene (reference sequence). CDR3 protein: CASSYDPGQKTGTARRETQYF. In nucleotides, the CDR3 is TGTGCCAGCAGCTACGATCCGGGACAGAAAACCGGGACCGCAAGACGGGAGACCCAGTACTTC.

This clonotype occurred a few times. The V call is TRBV11-2, the J call TRBJ2-5; D not certain. The CDR3 sequence is 11 residues long. Germline assignment: CDR1 SGHAT and CDR2 FQNNGV. V gave up 6 bases and J gave up 13 bases, with 15 bases separating them. This chain's CDR3 is CASSSTYERYF. The CDR3 bases are TGTGCCAGCAGTTCTACATACGAGCGGTACTTC.

This clonotype was recorded a few times. The chain joins TRBV7-2 to TRBJ1-2, with TRBD1 as a possible D gene (6 bases). The CDR3 runs to 13 residues. V was clipped by 6 bases and J by 8 bases, with 16 bases between them. Germline CDR1 and CDR2: SGHTA and FQGNSA. The CDR3 loop reads CASRPTGRVGYTF. In nucleotides, the CDR3 is TGTGCCAGCAGACCTACAGGGCGAGTAGGCTACACCTTC.

The chain couples TRBV6-1 to TRBJ1-4; a weak D match, TRBD1 (5 bases). Germline-derived CDR1 and CDR2 are MNHNS and SASEGT. This CDR3 comprises 13 residues. The germline V and J ends were trimmed by 2 bases and 10 bases, with 11 bases remaining between them. The CDR3 sequence is CASSEFGAPKLFF. CDR3 in DNA: TGTGCCAGCAGTGAATTCGGGGCACCAAAACTGTTTTTT.

This clonotype was observed a few times. This chain connects TRBV6-2 or TRBV6-3 to TRBJ2-5, with D possibly TRBD1 on 6 matching bases. The CDR3 length is 11 residues. Germline CDR1 is MNHEY and CDR2 is SVGEGT. With 7 bases removed from V and 5 bases from J, the gap between germline ends came to 8 bases. The DNA of the CDR3 is TGTGCCAGCACTCAGGGGGAGACCCAGTACTTC. Translated: CASTQGETQYF.

This chain joins TRBV5-1 and TRBJ1-5; 11 bases are shared with TRBD1. This CDR3 comprises 18 residues. Unmatched junction bases numbered 15, after V lost 4 bases and J lost 6 bases. Germline V gene data show CDR1 as SGHRS and CDR2 as YFSETQ. CDR3 residues: CASSQPPGTGGVSQPQHF. Written as DNA, the CDR3 is TGCGCCAGCAGCCAACCACCCGGGACAGGGGGGGTTTCTCAGCCCCAGCATTTT.

This clonotype came up a few times. The V gene is TRBV6-5, the J gene TRBJ2-1; 7 bases fit TRBD2. The J call could be wrong; TRBJ2-7 is a better fit for the DNA end. Germline CDR1 and CDR2: MNHEY and SVGAGI. The CDR3 consists of 14 residues. The CDR3 region is CASGHGRRPYEQYF. CDR3 sequence (DNA): TGTGCCAGCGGCCACGGGAGGCGGCCCTACGAGCAGTACTTC.

This chain uses TRBV28 with TRBJ2-1; D is undetermined. CDR3 length: 15 amino acids. Germline V gene lookup returns CDR1 MDHEN and CDR2 SYDVKM. V gave up 3 bases and J gave up 4 bases, with 13 bases separating them. The CDR3 coding sequence is TGTGCCAGCAGTTTCCCACCAAGTCAATACAATGAGCAGTTCTTC. Translation: CASSFPPSQYNEQFF. Variable domain in full (rest from reference TRBV28 and TRBJ2-1): DVKVTQSSRYLVKRTGEKVFLECVQDMDHENMFWYRQDPGLGLRLIYFSYDVKMKEKGDIPEGYSVSREKKERFSLILESASTNQTSMYLCASSFPPSQYNEQFFGPGTRLTVL.

This clonotype was seen only a few times. The chain employs TRBV20-1 and TRBJ1-1; D perhaps matches TRBD1 (5 bases). The germline gives CDR1 DFQATT, CDR2 SNEGSKA (reference sequence). Trimming cost V 5 bases and J 4 bases, with 11 bases left between them. This CDR3 comprises 12 residues. CDR3 sequence: CSAARDRTEAFF. The CDR3 DNA reads as TGCAGTGCTGCTAGGGACCGCACTGAAGCTTTCTTT.

The chain recombines TRBV20-1 with TRBJ2-1; D ambiguous. Germline V gives CDR1 DFQATT, CDR2 SNEGSKA (reference sequence). The CDR3 extends over 12 amino acids. Trimming pared 3 bases from V and 8 bases from J, leaving 11 bases between. CDR3 sequence reads: CSASLVGYEQFF. The CDR3 DNA sequence: TGCAGTGCTAGTTTGGTTGGGTATGAGCAGTTCTTC.

V is TRBV14 and J is TRBJ1-3; D unclear. The CDR3 has 15 amino acids. CDR1 and CDR2 from the germline V gene are SGHDN and FVKESK. Deletions cut 1 base from V and 0 bases from J, with 7 bases between. The CDR3, as DNA: TGTGCCAGCAGCCAAGTCCCAGCCTCTGGAAACACCATATATTTT. Translation: CASSQVPASGNTIYF.